The 13 T cell receptor beta chains in this list originate from one sample, sequenced in a study of monozygotic twins with cystic fibrosis. The assay was immunoSEQ multiplex PCR, and TCRdb's table has in-frame clones only and misses some. The sample lists about 29,000 clones; roughly 80% were seen once. Sample: blood. These receptors were taken from a girl aged 2 to 9 with cystic fibrosis.

The chain uses TRBV29-1 and TRBJ1-1; 7 bases agree with TRBD1. The junction had 9 bases not matched to a gene; V was cut back by 7 bases and J by 10 bases. Germline V gene data show CDR1 as SQVTM and CDR2 as ANQGSEA. CDR3 length: 11 amino acids. The CDR3 sequence: CSAGTAVRAFF. The CDR3 region has the DNA TGCAGCGCCGGGACAGCGGTGAGAGCTTTCTTT.

This clone was seen once. V and J are TRBV6-1 and TRBJ2-7, with D perhaps given as TRBD1 or TRBD2 (6 bases each). The CDR3 spans 14 residues. Germline-derived CDR1 and CDR2 are MNHNS and SASEGT. V lost 3 bases and J 3 bases, leaving 12 bases between the germline ends. The CDR3 DNA is TGTGCCAGCAGTGAGGGGGGCCATTACTACGAGCAGTACTTC. Its protein is CASSEGGHYYEQYF.

The chain is built from TRBV29-1 and TRBJ1-1, with D unclear. Trimming took off 4 bases at V and 0 bases at J, with 9 bases between the two ends. This CDR3 is 13 amino acids long. CDR1 is SQVTM and CDR2 is ANQGSEA in the germline V gene. The chain's CDR3 is CSVATILNTEAFF. CDR3 coding DNA: TGCAGCGTTGCCACAATCCTGAACACTGAAGCTTTCTTT.

This clone has just a few counts. CDR3: CAWSPEEFQPQHF. The CDR3 DNA follows: TGTGCCTGGAGTCCTGAGGAGTTCCAGCCCCAGCATTTT. The chain links TRBV30 to TRBJ1-5; D gene ambiguous. Germline V CDR1 and CDR2: GTSNPN, SVGIG (reference sequence). This CDR3 region has 13 residues. V was pared by 2 bases and J by 7 bases, with 12 bases between.

The V and J genes are TRBV6-5 and TRBJ2-7, with TRBD1 matching over 10 bases. Germline assignment: CDR1 MNHEY and CDR2 SVGAGI. Trimming took 6 bases from V and 4 from J; bases not matched to a gene: 6. CDR3 length: 14 amino acids. DNA of the CDR3: TGTGCCAGCAGCCCTTGGGACAGGGGTTACGAGCAGTACTTC. Protein: CASSPWDRGYEQYF.

The chain carries TRBV5-1 and TRBJ2-7, with TRBD1 matching over 10 bases. This CDR3 has 14 amino acids. V lost 7 bases, J lost 5 bases, and 9 bases stayed unmatched. Germline V gene lookup returns CDR1 SGHRS and CDR2 YFSETQ. The CDR3: CASHRGTGENEQYF. CDR3 nucleotides: TGCGCCAGCCACAGAGGGACAGGGGAAAACGAGCAGTACTTC.

The chain recombines TRBV2 with TRBJ2-4, with 7 positions matching TRBD1. The CDR3 is 15 amino acids. V gave up 2 bases and J gave up 0 bases; unmatched junction bases: 1. Looked up from germline, CDR1 is SNHLY and CDR2 is FYNNEI. CDR3 bases: TGTGCCAGCAGTGAAAAGGGGGCAGCCAAAAACATTCAGTACTTC. Protein: CASSEKGAAKNIQYF.

The chain has TRBV7-9 and TRBJ2-3; the D gene is possibly TRBD1 (5 bases). V was cut by 1 base and J by 5 bases, with 19 bases left in between. The V gene's germline CDR1 is SEHNR and CDR2 FQNEAQ (reference sequence). The CDR3 sequence is 17 residues long. The CDR3 here is CASSLVGAHRRLDTQYF. For the CDR3, the DNA is TGTGCCAGCAGCTTAGTAGGCGCTCACAGGAGATTAGATACGCAGTATTTT.

This sequence joins TRBV7-8 and TRBJ1-4, with a possible D match to TRBD1 (5 bases). The V and J ends lost 3 bases and 4 bases respectively, with 12 bases between them. Germline values: CDR1 SGHVS, CDR2 FQNEAQ. There are 15 residues in the CDR3. Written as DNA, the CDR3 is TGTGCCAGCAGCTTGAAGACAGCTCGTAATGAAAAACTGTTTTTT. This translates into CASSLKTARNEKLFF. Full variable domain (remainder filled in from reference TRBV7-8 and TRBJ1-4): GAGVSQSPRYKVAKRGQDVALRCDPISGHVSLFWYQQALGQGPEFLTYFQNEAQLDKSGLPSDRFFAERPEGSVSTLKIQRTQQEDSAVYLCASSLKTARNEKLFFGSGTQLSVL.

V gene TRBV7-8 combines with J gene TRBJ2-7, with D tentatively TRBD1 (5 bases). The CDR3 runs to 14 residues. Germline V gives CDR1 SGHVS, CDR2 FQNEAQ. The V end lost 7 bases, the J end lost 4 bases, and 17 bases lay between the germline ends. CDR3 in DNA: TGTGCCAGCACCCCAGGTGGGGCAGGTTACGAGCAGTACTTC. It translates to CASTPGGAGYEQYF. Full variable domain (missing parts from reference TRBV7-8 and TRBJ2-7): GAGVSQSPRYKVAKRGQDVALRCDPISGHVSLFWYQQALGQGPEFLTYFQNEAQLDKSGLPSDRFFAERPEGSVSTLKIQRTQQEDSAVYLCASTPGGAGYEQYFGPGTRLTVT.

This chain uses TRBV28 with TRBJ1-1, with a weak D call TRBD1 (5 bases). Germline V gene data show CDR1 as MDHEN and CDR2 as SYDVKM. V lost 5 bases to trimming and J lost 1 base, with 14 bases between them. The CDR3 totals 15 residues. The chain's CDR3 is CASSEPGRPNTEAFF. CDR3 sequence (DNA): TGTGCCAGCAGTGAGCCGGGACGACCGAACACTGAAGCTTTCTTT.

The gene calls are TRBV25-1 and TRBJ2-7, with D tentatively TRBD1 or TRBD2 (5 bases each). The CDR3 runs to 15 residues. Germline CDR1 is MGHDK and CDR2 is SYGVNS. Deletions cut 4 bases from V and 3 bases from J, with 16 bases between. This CDR3 reads CASSARNGTHYEQYF. The CDR3 region has the DNA TGTGCCAGCAGTGCCAGAAACGGGACGCACTACGAGCAGTACTTC.

The chain links TRBV30 to TRBJ1-4; the D is unclear. CDR1 is GTSNPN and CDR2 is SVGIG in the germline V gene (reference sequence). The CDR3 has 13 residues. V shed 1 base and J shed 7 bases, with 10 bases lying between them. The CDR3 is CAWSGEIGEKLFF. In DNA, the CDR3 is TGTGCCTGGAGTGGGGAAATAGGTGAAAAACTGTTTTTT.